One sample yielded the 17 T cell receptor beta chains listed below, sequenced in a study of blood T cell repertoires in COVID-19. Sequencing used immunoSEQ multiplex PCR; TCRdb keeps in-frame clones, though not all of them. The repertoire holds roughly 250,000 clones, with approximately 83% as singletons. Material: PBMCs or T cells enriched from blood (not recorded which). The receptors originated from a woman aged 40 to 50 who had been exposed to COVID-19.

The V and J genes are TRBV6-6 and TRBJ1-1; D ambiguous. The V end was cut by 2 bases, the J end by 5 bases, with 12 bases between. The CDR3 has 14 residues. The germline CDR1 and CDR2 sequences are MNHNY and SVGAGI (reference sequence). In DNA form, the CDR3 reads TGTGCCAGCAGTTACCCCCCCGGGTGGACTGAAGCTTTCTTT. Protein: CASSYPPGWTEAFF.

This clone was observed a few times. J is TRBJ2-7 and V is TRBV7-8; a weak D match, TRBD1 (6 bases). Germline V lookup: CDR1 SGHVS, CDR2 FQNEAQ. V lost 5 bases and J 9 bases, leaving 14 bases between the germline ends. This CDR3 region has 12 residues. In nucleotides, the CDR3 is TGTGCCAGCAGCCGAGATAGGGACATGCAGTACTTC. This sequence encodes CASSRDRDMQYF.

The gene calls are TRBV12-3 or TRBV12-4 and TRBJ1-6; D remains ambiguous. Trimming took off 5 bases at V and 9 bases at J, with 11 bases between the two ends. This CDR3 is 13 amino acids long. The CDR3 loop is CASSSARRSPLHF. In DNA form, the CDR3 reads TGTGCCAGCAGTAGCGCACGCCGTTCACCCCTCCACTTT.

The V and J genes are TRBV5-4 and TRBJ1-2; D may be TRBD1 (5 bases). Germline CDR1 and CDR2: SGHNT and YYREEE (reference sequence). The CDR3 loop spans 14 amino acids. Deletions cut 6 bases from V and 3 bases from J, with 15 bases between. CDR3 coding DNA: TGTGCCAGCACCACCTTCGGGGGTTACTATGGCTACACCTTC. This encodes CASTTFGGYYGYTF. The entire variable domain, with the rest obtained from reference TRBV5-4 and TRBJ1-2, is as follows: ETGVTQSPTHLIKTRGQQVTLRCSSQSGHNTVSWYQQALGQGPQFIFQYYREEENGRGNFPPRFSGLQFPNYSSELNVNALELDDSALYLCASTTFGGYYGYTFGSGTRLTVV.

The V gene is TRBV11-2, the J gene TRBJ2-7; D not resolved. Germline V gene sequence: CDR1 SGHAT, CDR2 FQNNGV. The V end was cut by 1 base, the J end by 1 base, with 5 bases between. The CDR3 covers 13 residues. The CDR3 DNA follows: TGTGCCAGCAGCTTAGTGCAGTCCTACGAGCAGTACTTC. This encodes CASSLVQSYEQYF.

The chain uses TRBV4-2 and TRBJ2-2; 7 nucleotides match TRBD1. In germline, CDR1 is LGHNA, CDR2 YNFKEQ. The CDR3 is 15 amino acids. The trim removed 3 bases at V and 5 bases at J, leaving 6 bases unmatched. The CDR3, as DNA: TGTGCCAGCAGCCAGGGACAGACGAGGACCGGGGAGCTGTTTTTT. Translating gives CASSQGQTRTGELFF.

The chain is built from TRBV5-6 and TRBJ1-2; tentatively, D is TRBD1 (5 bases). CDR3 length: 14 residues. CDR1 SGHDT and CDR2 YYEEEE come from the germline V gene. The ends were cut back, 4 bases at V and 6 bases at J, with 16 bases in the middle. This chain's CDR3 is CASSPLLQVDGYTF. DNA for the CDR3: TGTGCCAGCAGCCCTCTCCTACAGGTCGATGGCTACACCTTC.

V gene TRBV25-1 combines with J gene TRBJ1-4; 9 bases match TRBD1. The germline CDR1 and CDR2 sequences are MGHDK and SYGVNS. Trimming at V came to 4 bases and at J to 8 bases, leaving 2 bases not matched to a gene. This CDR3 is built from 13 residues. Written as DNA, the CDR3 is TGTGCCAGCAGTGCCGGACAGGGGGAAAAACTGTTTTTT. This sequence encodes CASSAGQGEKLFF.

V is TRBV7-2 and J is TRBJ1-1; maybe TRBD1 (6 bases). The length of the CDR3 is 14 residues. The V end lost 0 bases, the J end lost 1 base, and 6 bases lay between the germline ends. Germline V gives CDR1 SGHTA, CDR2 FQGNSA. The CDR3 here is CASSLADRNTEAFF. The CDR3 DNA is TGTGCCAGCAGCTTAGCGGACAGGAACACTGAAGCTTTCTTT.

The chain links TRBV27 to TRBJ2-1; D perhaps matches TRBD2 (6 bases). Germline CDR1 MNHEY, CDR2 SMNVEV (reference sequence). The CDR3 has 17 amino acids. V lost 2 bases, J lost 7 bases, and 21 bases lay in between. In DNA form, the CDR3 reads TGTGCCAGCAGTTTAAGGGGAGTGTGGGGAGGAGAAAATGAGCAGTTCTTC. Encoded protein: CASSLRGVWGGENEQFF.

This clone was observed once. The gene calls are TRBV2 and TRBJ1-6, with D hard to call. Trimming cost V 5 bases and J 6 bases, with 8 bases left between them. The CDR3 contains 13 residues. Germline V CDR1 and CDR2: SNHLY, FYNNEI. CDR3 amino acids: CASSREFNSPLHF. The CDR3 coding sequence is TGTGCCAGCAGTAGGGAGTTTAATTCACCCCTCCACTTT.

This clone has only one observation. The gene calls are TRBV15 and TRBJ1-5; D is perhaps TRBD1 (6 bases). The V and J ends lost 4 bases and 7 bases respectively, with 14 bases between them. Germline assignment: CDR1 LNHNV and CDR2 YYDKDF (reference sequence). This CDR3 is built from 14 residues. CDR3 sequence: CATSTRGGEQPQHF. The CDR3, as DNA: TGTGCCACCAGCACGCGAGGGGGAGAGCAGCCCCAGCATTTT.

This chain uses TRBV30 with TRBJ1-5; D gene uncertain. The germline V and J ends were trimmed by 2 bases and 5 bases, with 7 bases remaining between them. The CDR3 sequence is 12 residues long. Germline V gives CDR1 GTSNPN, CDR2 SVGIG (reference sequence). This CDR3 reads CAWSQEDQPQHF. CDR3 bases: TGTGCCTGGAGTCAAGAGGATCAGCCCCAGCATTTT.

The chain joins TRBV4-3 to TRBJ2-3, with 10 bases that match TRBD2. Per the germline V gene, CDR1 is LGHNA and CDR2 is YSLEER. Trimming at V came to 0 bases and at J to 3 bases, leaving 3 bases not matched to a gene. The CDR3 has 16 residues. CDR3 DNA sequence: TGCGCCAGCAGCCAAGATCCTAGCGGGGGAACAGATACGCAGTATTTT. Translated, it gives CASSQDPSGGTDTQYF.

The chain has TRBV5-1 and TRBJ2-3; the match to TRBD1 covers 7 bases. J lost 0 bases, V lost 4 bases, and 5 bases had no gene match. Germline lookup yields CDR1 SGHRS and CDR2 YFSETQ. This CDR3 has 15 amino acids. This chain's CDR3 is CASSPGTESTDTQYF. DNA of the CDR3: TGCGCCAGCAGCCCCGGGACAGAAAGCACAGATACGCAGTATTTT.

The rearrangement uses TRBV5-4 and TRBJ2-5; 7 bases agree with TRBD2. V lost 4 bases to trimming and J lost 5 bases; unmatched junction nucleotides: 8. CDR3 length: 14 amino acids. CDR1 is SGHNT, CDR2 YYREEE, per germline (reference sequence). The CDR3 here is CASSPRTSGETQYF. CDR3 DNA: TGTGCCAGCAGCCCTAGGACTAGTGGTGAGACCCAGTACTTC. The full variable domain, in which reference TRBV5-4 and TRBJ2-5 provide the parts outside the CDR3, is ETGVTQSPTHLIKTRGQQVTLRCSSQSGHNTVSWYQQALGQGPQFIFQYYREEENGRGNFPPRFSGLQFPNYSSELNVNALELDDSALYLCASSPRTSGETQYFGPGTRLLVL.

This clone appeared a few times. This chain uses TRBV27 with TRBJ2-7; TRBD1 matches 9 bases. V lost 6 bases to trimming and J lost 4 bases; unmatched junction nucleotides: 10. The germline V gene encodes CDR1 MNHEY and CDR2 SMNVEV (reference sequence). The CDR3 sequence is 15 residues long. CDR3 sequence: CASSWEGTGLYEQYF. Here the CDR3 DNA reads TGTGCCAGCAGCTGGGAAGGGACAGGGCTATACGAGCAGTACTTC.